Presented here are 16 T cell receptor beta chains from one specimen sequenced in a study of blood T cell repertoires in COVID-19. TCRdb's table, derived via immunoSEQ multiplex PCR, lists solely in-frame clones and lacks some. The data contain about 230,000 clones, around four fifths of them singletons. Sequenced material: peripheral blood. All receptors derive from a woman aged 70-85 years with active or convalescent COVID-19.

The rearrangement joins TRBV5-4 to TRBJ2-5; D is perhaps TRBD2 (6 bases). V lost 4 bases, J lost 4 bases, and 14 bases lay in between. Germline-derived CDR1 and CDR2 are SGHNT and YYREEE (reference sequence). The CDR3 covers 14 residues. The CDR3 sequence: CASSPWTTRETQYF. CDR3 bases: TGTGCCAGCAGCCCATGGACGACTAGAGAGACCCAGTACTTC.

The chain employs TRBV5-1 and TRBJ1-1, with no clear D. The germline V gene has CDR1 SGHRS and CDR2 YFSETQ. The V end lost 6 bases, the J end lost 3 bases, and 6 bases lay between the germline ends. This CDR3 contains 11 residues. As DNA, the CDR3 is TGCGCCAGCACCTCCGACACTGAAGCTTTCTTT. Residues: CASTSDTEAFF.

The chain combines TRBV4-3 with TRBJ1-2; 7 bases are shared with TRBD1. The CDR3 has 15 amino acids. Trimming cost V 3 bases and J 3 bases; bases outside gene matches: 7. Germline lookup yields CDR1 LGHNA and CDR2 YSLEER. The CDR3 nucleotides read TGCGCCAGCAGCCAGGCCTCGGGACAGTACTATGGCTACACCTTC. Its protein product is CASSQASGQYYGYTF.

This clone came up a few times. This sequence joins TRBV28 and TRBJ2-2, with 7 positions matching TRBD1. With 8 bases clipped from V and 3 bases from J, the junction kept 9 bases outside the gene matches. From germline, CDR1 is MDHEN and CDR2 SYDVKM. The CDR3 totals 15 residues. Here the CDR3 reads CASLEYRGHTGELFF. The CDR3 nucleotides are TGTGCCAGCCTCGAATACAGGGGACACACCGGGGAGCTGTTTTTT.

The rearrangement uses TRBV19 and TRBJ1-1; D is undetermined. Deletions cut 1 base from V and 7 bases from J, with 13 bases between. Germline loops: CDR1 LNHDA, CDR2 SQIVND (reference sequence). CDR3 size: 14 residues. Written as DNA, the CDR3 is TGTGCCAGTAGTATAGGACGGGAGGTAGATGAAGCTTTCTTT. It yields the protein CASSIGREVDEAFF. Based on the CDR3 plus reference TRBV19 and TRBJ1-1, the full variable domain is DGGITQSPKYLFRKEGQNVTLSCEQNLNHDAMYWYRQDPGQGLRLIYYSQIVNDFQKGDIAEGYSVSREKKESFPLTVTSAQKNPTAFYLCASSIGREVDEAFFGQGTRLTVV.

V and J are TRBV6-5 and TRBJ1-1; no firm D call. Germline V gene lookup returns CDR1 MNHEY and CDR2 SVGAGI. The CDR3 totals 12 residues. Deletions cut 6 bases from V and 7 bases from J, with 12 bases between. Here the CDR3 reads CASSFRPGEAFF. CDR3 sequence (DNA): TGTGCCAGCAGCTTTAGACCGGGTGAAGCTTTCTTT.

The chain combines TRBV28 with TRBJ1-5; a possible D gene is TRBD1 (6 bases). Germline V gene sequence: CDR1 MDHEN, CDR2 SYDVKM. V lost 6 bases and J lost 4, with 16 bases in between. The CDR3 runs 15 residues. The chain's CDR3 is CASSLQGPHNQPQHF. CDR3 nucleotides: TGTGCCAGCAGCCTACAGGGACCTCATAATCAGCCCCAGCATTTT.

V gene TRBV18 combines with J gene TRBJ2-5, with a weak D call TRBD2 (6 bases). Deletions cut 0 bases from V and 9 bases from J, with 17 bases between. CDR1 is KGHSH and CDR2 is LQKENI in the germline V gene. This CDR3 spans 15 amino acids. DNA of the CDR3: TGTGCCAGCTCACCACCGGGAATTAGCGGCAGCCCCCAGTACTTC. Protein sequence: CASSPPGISGSPQYF.

V and J are TRBV28 and TRBJ2-7; TRBD1 might be the D (5 bases). The CDR3 extends over 12 amino acids. With 7 bases removed from V and 3 bases from J, the gap between germline ends came to 10 bases. Germline-derived CDR1 and CDR2 are MDHEN and SYDVKM. CDR3 bases: TGTGCCAGCACTACAGGATTCTACGAGCAGTACTTC. It encodes CASTTGFYEQYF.

V gene TRBV4-1 combines with J gene TRBJ1-6, with TRBD1 identical over 7 bases. The CDR3 totals 15 residues. Germline CDR1 and CDR2: MGHRA and YSYEKL. The trim removed 4 bases at V and 9 bases at J, leaving 9 bases unmatched. CDR3: CASSRSTGISSPLHF. The CDR3 coding sequence is TGCGCCAGCAGCCGATCGACAGGGATTAGTTCACCCCTCCACTTT.

This chain links TRBV7-3 with TRBJ1-2; 10 nucleotides line up with TRBD1. Trimming cost V 5 bases and J 6 bases; bases outside gene matches: 6. CDR1 is SGHTA, CDR2 FQGTGA, per germline. The CDR3 is made up of 14 amino acids. The CDR3 protein is CASSPTGGGHGYTF. The CDR3 DNA reads as TGTGCCAGCAGCCCGACAGGGGGCGGCCATGGCTACACCTTC.

This clone was counted a single time. The V gene is TRBV4-1, the J gene TRBJ1-5; TRBD1 matches 8 bases. The germline CDR1 and CDR2 sequences are MGHRA and YSYEKL. With V trimmed by 5 bases and J by 7 bases, 7 bases remained unmatched. CDR3 length equals 14 residues. CDR3 sequence reads: CASSFGQGGQPQHF. CDR3 nucleotides: TGCGCCAGCAGCTTTGGACAGGGTGGCCAGCCCCAGCATTTT.

This clone has a handful of counts. V is TRBV4-1 and J is TRBJ1-1, with unresolved D. Per germline, CDR1 MGHRA and CDR2 YSYEKL. Trimming stripped 4 bases from V and 3 bases from J, with 15 bases between. The CDR3 runs to 15 residues. CDR3 nucleotide sequence: TGCGCCAGCAGCCCGAATCCCACGGTGGACACTGAAGCTTTCTTT. This gives the protein CASSPNPTVDTEAFF.

This chain joins TRBV7-9 and TRBJ2-1, with unresolved D. From germline, CDR1 is SEHNR and CDR2 FQNEAQ (reference sequence). Trimming stripped 4 bases from V and 4 bases from J, with 14 bases between. CDR3 length equals 15 residues. The CDR3 loop reads CASSYPAADYNEQFF. For the CDR3, the DNA is TGTGCCAGCAGCTACCCCGCCGCGGATTACAATGAGCAGTTCTTC.

The V call is TRBV28, the J call TRBJ1-2, with a possible D match to TRBD1 (6 bases). Germline CDR1 reads MDHEN; CDR2 reads SYDVKM. Trimming shortened V by 4 bases and J by 5 bases, and 14 bases separated the two germline ends. The CDR3 length is 14 residues. CDR3 sequence reads: CASSSTGKWYGYTF. CDR3 DNA: TGTGCCAGCAGTTCCACAGGGAAATGGTATGGCTACACCTTC.

The chain combines TRBV30 with TRBJ2-2, with TRBD1 as a possible D gene (6 bases). The length of the CDR3 is 14 residues. V lost 3 bases, J lost 0 bases, and 8 bases lay in between. In germline, CDR1 is GTSNPN, CDR2 SVGIG (reference sequence). The CDR3 spells CAWRWGPNTGELFF. For the CDR3, the DNA is TGTGCCTGGAGGTGGGGGCCGAACACCGGGGAGCTGTTTTTT.